The rows below give T cell receptor beta chains drawn from one sample of a study of cytotoxic CD8 clonotypes in ibrutinib-treated CLL. This table comes from immunoSEQ multiplex PCR, and its TCRdb copy is limited to in-frame clones, with some not included. The sample records around 310,000 clones, roughly 85% being singletons. Sequencing used PBMCs, obtained before ibrutinib treatment. Receptors originate from a human donor with chronic lymphocytic leukemia. Both conserved end residues are part of each CDR3. D genes are given only for firm matches. Clone size, where shown, is once, few, many, or a class for clones that have expanded.

clone size,J gene,D gene,V gene,CDR3 protein,CDR3 DNA
NA,TRBJ2-2,NA,TRBV7-2,CASSLGGFANTGELFF,TGTGCCAGCAGCTTAGGGGGGTTCGCGAACACCGGGGAGCTGTTTTTT
NA,TRBJ1-1,NA,TRBV5-1,CASSPVGAGTEAFF,TGCGCCAGCAGCCCCGTCGGGGCGGGAACTGAAGCTTTCTTT
NA,TRBJ2-7,TRBD2,TRBV5-1,CASSNGLAGVYEQYF,TGCGCCAGCAGCAACGGACTAGCGGGAGTGTACGAGCAGTACTTC
NA,TRBJ2-4,NA,TRBV5-4,CASSFLLGPKTVQYF,TGTGCCAGCAGCTTTCTCCTTGGTCCCAAAACTGTTCAGTACTTC
NA,TRBJ2-3,NA,TRBV30,CAWSELGHRSTDTQYF,TGTGCCTGGAGTGAGCTTGGACACAGGAGCACAGATACGCAGTATTTT
few,TRBJ1-2,NA,TRBV11-2,CASQPLTNYGYTF,TGTGCCAGCCAGCCTTTAACTAACTATGGCTACACCTTC
NA,TRBJ2-7,NA,TRBV7-2,CASSPTRDDYEQYF,TGTGCCAGCAGCCCAACCCGGGACGACTACGAGCAGTACTTC
NA,TRBJ2-7,NA,TRBV7-2,CASSLGGPAYEQYF,TGTGCCAGCAGCTTAGGTGGCCCCGCCTACGAGCAGTACTTC
NA,TRBJ1-2,NA,TRBV4-1,CASSHPKQGSYGYTF,TGCGCCAGCAGCCACCCAAAACAGGGTAGCTATGGCTACACCTTC
NA,TRBJ2-7,NA,TRBV14,CASSSIWYEQYF,TGTGCCAGCAGCTCTATTTGGTACGAGCAGTACTTC
NA,TRBJ2-7,TRBD2,TRBV28,CASSLRPGRVGSYEQYF,TGTGCCAGCAGTTTACGCCCCGGGAGGGTGGGATCCTACGAGCAGTACTTC
NA,TRBJ2-7,NA,TRBV5-1,CASSLTGTLLGEQYF,TGCGCCAGCAGCTTGACAGGGACCCTCCTCGGCGAGCAGTACTTC
NA,TRBJ2-7,NA,TRBV7-6,CASSLRVGGLHYEQYF,TGTGCCAGCAGCTTGCGTGTGGGGGGACTCCACTACGAGCAGTACTTC
NA,TRBJ2-7,NA,TRBV7-2,CASSLAIRGYEQYF,TGTGCCAGCAGCTTAGCGATTAGGGGTTACGAGCAGTACTTC
NA,TRBJ2-7,TRBD1,TRBV6-1,CASSRDRYEQYF,TGTGCCAGCAGCCGGGACAGATACGAGCAGTACTTC
NA,TRBJ2-1,NA,TRBV9,CASSVQENEQFF,TGTGCCAGCAGCGTTCAGGAGAATGAGCAGTTCTTC
NA,TRBJ1-3,TRBD1,TRBV25-1,CASTLDRGNTIYF,TGTGCCAGCACTTTGGACAGGGGAAACACCATATATTTT
NA,TRBJ2-7,TRBD2,TRBV30,CAWVTSGSLEQYF,TGTGCCTGGGTGACTAGCGGGAGTTTGGAGCAGTACTTC
NA,TRBJ1-2,NA,TRBV7-8,CASSLVSAPYGYTF,TGTGCCAGCAGCTTAGTTTCCGCACCATATGGCTACACCTTC
NA,TRBJ2-7,NA,TRBV11-2,CASSLGLGGAYEQYF,TGTGCCAGCAGCTTAGGGCTCGGGGGAGCCTACGAGCAGTACTTC
NA,TRBJ2-5,TRBD2,TRBV7-8,CASSFSGKETQYF,TGTGCCAGCAGCTTTAGCGGGAAAGAGACCCAGTACTTC
NA,TRBJ2-7,NA,TRBV11-2,CASSLVASAEQYF,TGTGCCAGCAGCTTAGTCGCTAGCGCAGAGCAGTACTTC
few,TRBJ2-1,TRBD1,TRBV7-2,CASSQWTGAYEQFF,TGTGCCAGCAGCCAATGGACAGGTGCCTACGAGCAGTTCTTC